A single sample gave rise to the 31 T cell receptor beta chains below, sequenced in a study of blood T cell repertoires in COVID-19. The table came from immunoSEQ multiplex PCR; TCRdb's copy has only in-frame clones and leaves some out. The sample has about 200,000 clones, 82% seen once. The sample consisted of PBMCs or T cells enriched from blood (not recorded which). These receptors all stem from a woman in her sixties with acute COVID-19.

V gene TRBV6-1 combines with J gene TRBJ2-7; the match to TRBD1 covers 8 bases. Germline CDR1 MNHNS, CDR2 SASEGT. Trimming at V came to 3 bases and at J to 3 bases, leaving 4 bases not matched to a gene. This CDR3 comprises 14 residues. CDR3 DNA sequence: TGTGCCAGCAGTGAGGACAGGGCGGTCTACGAGCAGTACTTC. Its protein product is CASSEDRAVYEQYF.

V is TRBV2 and J is TRBJ1-2; 11 nucleotides match TRBD1. From germline, CDR1 is SNHLY and CDR2 FYNNEI. The CDR3 is made up of 16 amino acids. Losses at the gene ends were 7 bases for V and 8 bases for J; bases not matched to a gene: 15. This CDR3 is CASITPGTGGKEGYTF. CDR3 bases: TGTGCCAGCATTACCCCCGGGACAGGGGGTAAAGAAGGCTACACCTTC.

This clone was seen only a few times. The chain recombines TRBV27 with TRBJ2-7; D is ambiguous. The length of the CDR3 is 14 residues. CDR1 is MNHEY and CDR2 is SMNVEV in the germline V gene (reference sequence). The V and J ends lost 2 bases and 4 bases respectively, with 12 bases between them. The CDR3 reads CASSLRILGYEQYF. For the CDR3, the DNA is TGTGCCAGCAGTTTAAGGATCCTCGGGTACGAGCAGTACTTC.

The DNA for the CDR3 is TGTGCCAGCAGCTTAGCCAGGGCCGACGAGCAGTACTTC. Translated, it gives CASSLARADEQYF. This chain connects TRBV7-2 to TRBJ2-7; weak D call: TRBD1 (5 bases). The V gene lost 0 bases and the J gene lost 5 bases, with 8 bases spanning the gap. There are 13 residues in the CDR3. Germline V gives CDR1 SGHTA, CDR2 FQGNSA.

CDR3 DNA: TGTGCCAGCAGCTTAGGAGAGGTGTACGAGCAGTACGTC. Residues: CASSLGEVYEQYV. This rearrangement joins TRBV11-2 to TRBJ2-7; D unclear. Trimming stripped 1 base from V and 4 bases from J, with 8 bases between. This CDR3 region has 13 residues. Germline CDR1 and CDR2: SGHAT and FQNNGV.

This chain uses TRBV9 with TRBJ2-3, with 7 bases lining up with TRBD1. CDR3 length: 15 amino acids. Germline trimming cut 5 bases from V and 8 bases from J; bases unmatched to any gene: 14. The germline gives CDR1 SGDLS, CDR2 YYNGEE. The CDR3 loop is CASSPTGVFSPTQYF. The CDR3 DNA reads TGTGCCAGCAGTCCTACAGGGGTTTTCTCCCCTACGCAGTATTTT.

The genes are TRBV7-6 and TRBJ1-5, with a weak D call TRBD1 (6 bases). The CDR3 has 14 residues. Germline V CDR1 and CDR2: SGHVS, FNYEAQ. Deletions cut 1 base from V and 6 bases from J, with 10 bases between. This CDR3 is CASSLGGGAQPQHF. CDR3 in DNA: TGTGCCAGCAGCTTAGGAGGGGGTGCTCAGCCCCAGCATTTT.

This CDR3 is CASSPDSTGGYTF. The CDR3, as DNA: TGTGCCAGCAGCCCCGACAGTACCGGGGGCTACACCTTC. The chain employs TRBV5-4 and TRBJ1-2; TRBD1 is a possible D gene (5 bases). V was shortened by 4 bases and J by 8 bases, with 15 bases between the two germline ends. CDR1 and CDR2 (germline): SGHNT, YYREEE (reference sequence). The CDR3 extends over 13 amino acids.

V and J are TRBV5-4 and TRBJ2-1; D might be TRBD2 (6 bases). V lost 3 bases and J lost 10, with 23 bases in between. Germline CDR1 and CDR2: SGHNT and YYREEE (reference sequence). The CDR3 has 16 amino acids. CDR3 nucleotide sequence: TGTGCCAGCAGCTCGGAACGAGCGGGCCCAGCGTTCGAGCAGTTCTTC. Translating it yields CASSSERAGPAFEQFF.

This clone was counted between two and nine times. V and J are TRBV2 and TRBJ2-4; 8 bases agree with TRBD2. CDR1 and CDR2 from the germline V gene are SNHLY and FYNNEI. The CDR3 length is 14 residues. V lost 5 bases, J lost 8 bases, and 8 bases stayed unmatched. CDR3 nucleotide sequence: TGTGCCAGCAGTCAAAGCGGGGGAGGGGACATTCAGTACTTC. Encoded protein: CASSQSGGGDIQYF.

This clone was recorded a few times. The gene calls are TRBV9 and TRBJ1-1, with D possibly matching TRBD1 (6 bases). Trimming took off 2 bases at V and 1 base at J, with 18 bases between the two ends. This CDR3 contains 17 residues. Germline V lookup: CDR1 SGDLS, CDR2 YYNGEE. CDR3 bases: TGTGCCAGCAGCGTTTCCAATGGACAGAGCCAGAACACTGAAGCTTTCTTT. This translates into CASSVSNGQSQNTEAFF.

The CDR3 reads CASSPLGAGVEQFF. DNA of the CDR3: TGTGCCAGCAGCCCCCTGGGAGCGGGAGTTGAGCAGTTCTTC. This chain uses TRBV5-4 with TRBJ2-1, with 8 bases that match TRBD2. The germline CDR1 and CDR2 sequences are SGHNT and YYREEE (reference sequence). V lost 4 bases and J lost 9; bases outside the gene matches: 9. The CDR3 totals 14 residues. The variable domain in full, with the rest retrieved from reference TRBV5-4 and TRBJ2-1, is ETGVTQSPTHLIKTRGQQVTLRCSSQSGHNTVSWYQQALGQGPQFIFQYYREEENGRGNFPPRFSGLQFPNYSSELNVNALELDDSALYLCASSPLGAGVEQFFGPGTRLTVL.

V is TRBV11-2 and J is TRBJ1-2; 9 bases are a match to TRBD1. This CDR3 comprises 14 residues. Germline-derived CDR1 and CDR2 are SGHAT and FQNNGV. Germline trimming cut 6 bases from V and 5 bases from J; bases unmatched to any gene: 7. The CDR3 loop reads CASRGTGRGYGYTF. Written as DNA, the CDR3 is TGTGCCAGCAGAGGGACAGGGCGGGGATATGGCTACACCTTC. The full variable domain, rest sourced from reference TRBV11-2 and TRBJ1-2, is EAGVAQSPRYKIIEKRQSVAFWCNPISGHATLYWYQQILGQGPKLLIQFQNNGVVDDSQLPKDRFSAERLKGVDSTLKIQPAKLEDSAVYLCASRGTGRGYGYTFGSGTRLTVV.

J is TRBJ2-1 and V is TRBV4-1; D is unresolved. V lost 0 bases to trimming and J lost 5 bases, with 11 bases between them. Germline loops: CDR1 MGHRA, CDR2 YSYEKL. The CDR3 length is 15 residues. The CDR3 reads CASSQDRLINNEQFF. In DNA form, the CDR3 reads TGCGCCAGCAGCCAAGATCGACTGATAAACAATGAGCAGTTCTTC.

This clone was recorded a few times. The chain joins TRBV12-3 or TRBV12-4 to TRBJ1-2; D uncertain. The CDR3 sequence is 12 residues long. Trimming removed 6 bases at V and 6 bases at J, with 11 bases between. CDR3: CASRLGSDGYTF. The CDR3 DNA reads TGTGCCAGCAGGCTGGGCTCTGATGGCTACACCTTC.

Comments on this clone: Other DNA sequences within the sample encode an identical CDR3. V gene TRBV5-1 combines with J gene TRBJ1-3; 7 positions agree with TRBD1. CDR3 length: 14 residues. The germline gives CDR1 SGHRS, CDR2 YFSETQ. Trimming at V came to 4 bases and at J to 2 bases, leaving 3 bases not matched to a gene. This chain's CDR3 is CASSTDRAGNTIYF. CDR3 sequence (DNA): TGCGCCAGCAGCACTGACAGGGCTGGAAACACCATATATTTT.

The gene calls are TRBV4-1 and TRBJ2-2; a possible D gene is TRBD2 (6 bases). This CDR3 is 19 amino acids long. Germline CDR1 MGHRA, CDR2 YSYEKL. Deletions cut 4 bases from V and 0 bases from J, with 21 bases between. CDR3 DNA: TGCGCCAGCAGCCTTGACGTGCGGGGTTTCCTTGCGAACACCGGGGAGCTGTTTTTT. Its translation is CASSLDVRGFLANTGELFF.

V gene TRBV29-1 combines with J gene TRBJ1-1; 7 bases are shared with TRBD1. Losses at the gene ends were 3 bases for V and 4 bases for J; bases not matched to a gene: 5. In germline, CDR1 is SQVTM, CDR2 ANQGSEA. This CDR3 comprises 13 residues. The CDR3, as DNA: TGCAGCGTTGATAAACAGGGGACCACTGAAGCTTTCTTT. Protein: CSVDKQGTTEAFF.

V usage is TRBV19 and J usage is TRBJ1-1; D gene unclear. Germline CDR1 and CDR2: LNHDA and SQIVND (reference sequence). This CDR3 has 15 amino acids. Trimming shortened V by 3 bases and J by 0 bases, and 11 bases separated the two germline ends. DNA for the CDR3: TGTGCCAGTAGTATGGTTGCGAGCTTGAACACTGAAGCTTTCTTT. Its translation: CASSMVASLNTEAFF.

The CDR3 here is CASTSTGWPNSPLHF. In DNA, the CDR3 is TGTGCCAGCACTTCGACAGGGTGGCCAAATTCACCCCTCCACTTT. The rearrangement joins TRBV5-4 to TRBJ1-6; 7 bases align to TRBD1. Trimming at V came to 6 bases and at J to 7 bases, leaving 10 bases not matched to a gene. CDR1 is SGHNT and CDR2 is YYREEE in the germline V gene (reference sequence). The CDR3 is 15 residues long.

The chain recombines TRBV7-9 with TRBJ2-1, with TRBD2 matching over 8 bases. Germline trimming cut 0 bases from V and 9 bases from J; bases unmatched to any gene: 10. In germline, CDR1 is SEHNR, CDR2 FQNEAQ (reference sequence). The CDR3 extends over 16 amino acids. For the CDR3, the DNA is TGTGCCAGCAGCTTAGCGTACGGGAGGGCCATTGGTGAGCAGTTCTTC. It translates to CASSLAYGRAIGEQFF.

The J gene is TRBJ2-5, the V gene TRBV7-2, with TRBD1 matching 8 bases. The germline V gene has CDR1 SGHTA and CDR2 FQGNSA. V lost 8 bases and J lost 5; bases outside the gene matches: 13. The CDR3 spans 15 residues. The CDR3 protein is CASRTGNAFGETQYF. The CDR3 DNA reads as TGTGCCAGCCGGACAGGGAACGCCTTTGGTGAGACCCAGTACTTC.

For this clone: A clone one base away is much larger, so this may be a read error. Additional DNA sequences in this sample encode the identical CDR3. V usage is TRBV11-2 and J usage is TRBJ2-3; the D is unclear. The CDR3 is 12 amino acids. Trimming took off 5 bases at V and 0 bases at J, with 3 bases between the two ends. Germline CDR1 and CDR2: SGHAT and FQNNGV. The CDR3 here is CASSPSTDTQYF. The CDR3 DNA follows: TGTGCCAGCAGCCCAAGCACAGATACGCAGTATTTT.

The V call is TRBV6-4, the J call TRBJ2-5, with 8 nucleotides matching TRBD1. Germline V CDR1 and CDR2: MRHNA, SNTAGT. This CDR3 region has 14 residues. V shed 10 bases and J 2 bases; nucleotides not matched to a gene: 9. This chain's CDR3 is CAKQGDSKQETQYF. CDR3 nucleotide sequence: TGTGCCAAACAGGGGGACAGTAAACAAGAGACCCAGTACTTC.

The V call is TRBV5-1, the J call TRBJ1-1; D is uncertain. V was cut by 5 bases and J by 3 bases, with 17 bases left in between. Germline V lookup: CDR1 SGHRS, CDR2 YFSETQ. This CDR3 is 15 amino acids long. CDR3 sequence (DNA): TGCGCCAGCAGTCGGGATCACCCCACAGACACTGAAGCTTTCTTT. Its protein is CASSRDHPTDTEAFF.

The V and J genes are TRBV19 and TRBJ2-3; 10 positions match TRBD1. Germline CDR1 and CDR2: LNHDA and SQIVND (reference sequence). The CDR3 is made up of 17 amino acids. The J segment lost 3 bases and the V segment lost 5 bases, leaving 11 bases of the junction unmatched. CDR3 sequence reads: CASSPGPRTGGTDTQYF. CDR3 DNA sequence: TGTGCCAGTAGTCCAGGGCCCAGGACAGGGGGGACAGATACGCAGTATTTT. The entire variable domain, with the rest obtained from reference TRBV19 and TRBJ2-3, is as follows: DGGITQSPKYLFRKEGQNVTLSCEQNLNHDAMYWYRQDPGQGLRLIYYSQIVNDFQKGDIAEGYSVSREKKESFPLTVTSAQKNPTAFYLCASSPGPRTGGTDTQYFGPGTRLTVL.

The chain has TRBV7-9 and TRBJ2-2, with 8 nucleotides matching TRBD2. The CDR3 spans 14 residues. V lost 5 bases to trimming and J lost 7 bases; unmatched junction nucleotides: 6. The germline CDR1 and CDR2 sequences are SEHNR and FQNEAQ (reference sequence). The CDR3: CASSRISGGGELFF. For the CDR3, the DNA is TGTGCCAGCAGCCGAATAAGCGGGGGCGGGGAGCTGTTTTTT.

The V and J genes are TRBV18 and TRBJ2-7; 10 bases are shared with TRBD1. The germline CDR1 and CDR2 sequences are KGHSH and LQKENI. Trimming took 0 bases from V and 6 from J; bases not matched to a gene: 5. The CDR3 is made up of 15 amino acids. CDR3 DNA: TGTGCCAGCTCACCACCGACAGGGGGCTACGGCGAGCAGTACTTC. Its protein product is CASSPPTGGYGEQYF.

The chain employs TRBV10-1 and TRBJ2-1; TRBD1 matches at 8 bases. This CDR3 region has 16 residues. In germline, CDR1 is WNHNN, CDR2 SYGVQD (reference sequence). Trimming took 5 bases from V and 0 from J; bases not matched to a gene: 6. This chain's CDR3 is CASSSQGVSSYNEQFF. Written as DNA, the CDR3 is TGCGCCAGCAGTTCACAGGGGGTAAGCTCCTACAATGAGCAGTTCTTC.

The chain is built from TRBV19 and TRBJ1-5, with D possibly TRBD1 on 5 matching bases. This CDR3 has 15 residues. Trimming shortened V by 5 bases and J by 3 bases, and 14 bases separated the two germline ends. Germline V CDR1 and CDR2: LNHDA, SQIVND (reference sequence). CDR3 protein: CASSRVTEANQPQHF. In nucleotides, the CDR3 is TGTGCCAGTAGTCGAGTGACAGAGGCCAATCAGCCCCAGCATTTT.

The genes are TRBV6-5 and TRBJ1-3, with D possibly TRBD1 on 6 matching bases. With 8 bases removed from V and 0 bases from J, the gap between germline ends came to 11 bases. The CDR3 contains 14 residues. The germline V gene encodes CDR1 MNHEY and CDR2 SVGAGI. For the CDR3, the DNA is TGTGCCAGCGTCCCGGGACACTCTGGAAACACCATATATTTT. Its translation: CASVPGHSGNTIYF.